One TCR beta chain is described in this entry. This receptor's antigen is unknown. No much larger clone is present one base from it, and per-base qualities are unavailable. At one collaborating source in Seattle, patients were enrolled during active infection and were followed longitudinally through the course of disease. The collaborating institutions used their own protocols to collect whole blood in K2EDTA tubes. For TCRbeta analysis, collaborators shipped samples as frozen whole blood, isolated PBMCs, or DNA extracted from either of those sample types. The CDR3 runs 13 amino acids, cysteine and phenylalanine included. The kept DNA is CDR3 alone, 39 bases in frame from the first base. V lost 2 bases and J lost 7 bases; the stretch between them is 11 bases long. The germline V gene provides CDR1 MDHEN and CDR2 SYDVKM. This sample was included in a study of blood T cell repertoires in COVID-19 (dated by TCRdb to the early 2020s). A note on the overall study: The collaborator samples originated in the United States, Italy and Spain and spanned the acute and convalescent phases of COVID-19. Nearly every sample came with metadata listing a de-identified subject ID, COVID-19 status, age in years and sex. The samples were drawn from the first 160 participants of the ongoing ImmuneRACE study and from 1,254 subjects provided by 6 global collaborators. Deeply sampled blood TCRbeta repertoires from subjects exposed to, actively infected with, or recovered from COVID-19 were included in the dataset. HLA class I and class II types, where available, came from metadata supplied by the sample provider rather than from assay-based typing. The prospective study material was composed of cDNA or gDNA derived from T cells, B-cell-depleted T cells, or PBMCs. The repertoires were made available in a free public database intended to serve as a resource for research on the immune response to SARS-CoV-2. Overall study results and their limits: How much clinical and demographic metadata was included differed by source and by participant, and the metadata was provided uncurated.

The immunoSEQ Assay, a bias-controlled multiplex PCR, was used to amplify TCRbeta CDR3 regions from genomic DNA. The published analysis was carried out like this. Nucleated cell counts per sample were estimated from amplification of reference gene primers within the assay. To quantify the absolute abundance of each unique TCRbeta CDR3 rearrangement, sequence reads were collapsed and filtered. For each sample, productive Simpson clonality was calculated by taking the square root of Simpson's diversity index across productive rearrangements. Here the immuneACCESS table is served through TCRdb, limited to in-frame sequences with V and J called. Missing clones are a known gap in these copies; in checked studies unresolved V genes cover under half, and the rest lacks a known reason. That table furnishes V, J and clone size, whereas the DNA furnished D and trimming. The sample contains 140,000 or so clones, 80% to 85% of them found a single time. Of the sample, 8.5% to 9% falls within the top ten clones.

The sequence came from a young man with COVID-19, enrolled during active disease. Input material: peripheral blood. This chain joins TRBV28 to TRBJ1-1, with the D gene not confidently named. The DNA sequence is TGTGCCAGCAGTTTACCCCCGGGGAATGAAGCTTTCTTT. Its coded protein is CASSLPPGNEAFF.